This is a list of T cell receptor beta chains from one sample in a study of control samples from healthy donors and cancer patients. Libraries were prepared by immunoSEQ multiplex PCR; TCRdb keeps only in-frame clonotypes and omits some of them. This sample carries 170,000 or so clones, 94% of them seen once, and the ten largest clones take around 1.3%. Sequenced material: blood. Every receptor here comes from a young woman in good health. CDR3s include the opening cysteine and the closing phenylalanine or tryptophan. Fields, in order: D gene, clone size, J gene, V gene, CDR3 DNA, CDR3 protein. The D gene is left open where the match is weak. Expanded clones are given a class, and other clones once, few, many or no size at all.

D: TRBD1
size: .
J: TRBJ1-5
V: TRBV19
DNA: TGTGCCAGTATGGGACAGTCAAGGCCCCAGCATTTT
CDR3: CASMGQSRPQHF

D: .
size: .
J: TRBJ1-1
V: TRBV19
DNA: TGTGCCAGTAGTATGGGAAGGGGTGACACTGAAGCTTTCTTT
CDR3: CASSMGRGDTEAFF

D: .
size: .
J: TRBJ1-5
V: TRBV7-2
DNA: TGTGCCAGCAGCTTAGGGGTGGGAGGGAGCAATCAGCCCCAGCATTTT
CDR3: CASSLGVGGSNQPQHF

D: .
size: .
J: TRBJ1-5
V: TRBV4-2
DNA: TGTGCCAGCAGCCTGACTCGGACTTTAGGACAGCCCCAGCATTTT
CDR3: CASSLTRTLGQPQHF

D: TRBD2
size: .
J: TRBJ2-4
V: TRBV11-3
DNA: TGTGCCAGCAGCGTGCTAGCGGGGGAGGGCATTCAGTACTTC
CDR3: CASSVLAGEGIQYF

D: TRBD2
size: .
J: TRBJ2-5
V: TRBV9
DNA: TGTGCCAGCAGCGCTGGACTAGCTAAAGAGACCCAGTACTTC
CDR3: CASSAGLAKETQYF

D: .
size: .
J: TRBJ1-2
V: TRBV6-5
DNA: TGTGCCAGCAGTTACTCGAGAGGGAATGGCTACACCTTC
CDR3: CASSYSRGNGYTF

D: TRBD2
size: .
J: TRBJ2-1
V: TRBV5-1
DNA: TGCGCCAGCAGCGGTACTAGCGGGAGTTTTAATGAGCAGTTCTTC
CDR3: CASSGTSGSFNEQFF

D: .
size: .
J: TRBJ2-1
V: TRBV10-1
DNA: TGCGCCAGCAGTGAGTCTCTCTCGGGAGCCTACAATGAGCAGTTCTTC
CDR3: CASSESLSGAYNEQFF

D: .
size: .
J: TRBJ1-1
V: TRBV7-3
DNA: TGTGCCAGCAGCCCCGGATTGGAGAGGACTGAAGCTTTCTTT
CDR3: CASSPGLERTEAFF

D: .
size: once
J: TRBJ2-1
V: TRBV9
DNA: TGTGCCAGCAGCGGAAGGCTACTAGCAGGGGGTGGGTACAATGAGCAGTTCTTC
CDR3: CASSGRLLAGGGYNEQFF

D: TRBD1
size: .
J: TRBJ1-3
V: TRBV6-6
DNA: TGTGCCAGCAGTTACCTCATTGGACAGGGGGCAAACACCATATATTTT
CDR3: CASSYLIGQGANTIYF

D: .
size: .
J: TRBJ1-1
V: TRBV13
DNA: TGTGCCAGCAGCTTAATCGACCAGAGCTCTGAAGCTTTCTTT
CDR3: CASSLIDQSSEAFF

D: TRBD1
size: .
J: TRBJ1-6
V: TRBV19
DNA: TGTGCCAGTAGGTCGACAGGGGGCTTGGGCTCACCCCTCCACTTT
CDR3: CASRSTGGLGSPLHF

D: .
size: .
J: TRBJ2-6
V: TRBV2
DNA: TGTGCCAGCAAAAGAGTATCTCTCCCCGGGGCCAACGTCCTGACTTTC
CDR3: CASKRVSLPGANVLTF

D: .
size: .
J: TRBJ1-5
V: TRBV2
DNA: TGTGCCAGCAGTGTAGGGCCGATCAATCAGCCCCAGCATTTT
CDR3: CASSVGPINQPQHF

D: TRBD2
size: .
J: TRBJ2-2
V: TRBV25-1
DNA: TGTGCCAGCAGTGATACGACTAGCATCACCGGGGAGCTGTTTTTT
CDR3: CASSDTTSITGELFF

D: TRBD1
size: .
J: TRBJ2-7
V: TRBV4-1
DNA: TGCGCCAGCAGCCAAGACGGGGGACAGGGGGCAAGCGAGCAGTACTTC
CDR3: CASSQDGGQGASEQYF

D: TRBD1
size: once
J: TRBJ1-5
V: TRBV19
DNA: TGTGCCAGTAGTATACGGGGACAGGGGAATCAGCCCCAGCATTTT
CDR3: CASSIRGQGNQPQHF

D: .
size: .
J: TRBJ1-2
V: TRBV9
DNA: TGTGCCAGCAGCGTGGGATGGGGGGAGAATGGCTACACCTTC
CDR3: CASSVGWGENGYTF

D: .
size: .
J: TRBJ2-5
V: TRBV7-2
DNA: TGTGCCAGCAGCTTATCGTCGTTTGGTGGGATGGAGACCCAGTACTTC
CDR3: CASSLSSFGGMETQYF

D: .
size: .
J: TRBJ1-5
V: TRBV7-9
DNA: TGTGCCAGCAGCTTAAGCGGGGGGAGTAGCAATCAGCCCCAGCATTTT
CDR3: CASSLSGGSSNQPQHF

D: .
size: .
J: TRBJ2-6
V: TRBV5-6
DNA: TGTGCCAGCAGCGGTGGGCCCTCTGGGGCCAACGTCCTGACTTTC
CDR3: CASSGGPSGANVLTF

D: .
size: once
J: TRBJ2-2
V: TRBV27
DNA: TGTGCCAGCCAAGGAGGGTCGGGGTACACCGGGGAGCTGTTTTTT
CDR3: CASQGGSGYTGELFF

D: TRBD1
size: .
J: TRBJ1-1
V: TRBV29-1
DNA: TGCAGCGTTGAGGACAGGGCCAACACTGAAGCTTTCTTT
CDR3: CSVEDRANTEAFF

D: .
size: .
J: TRBJ1-1
V: TRBV5-1
DNA: TGCGCCAGCAGCTTGGACACAAACACTGAAGCTTTCTTT
CDR3: CASSLDTNTEAFF

D: .
size: few
J: TRBJ2-5
V: TRBV3-1/TRBV3-2
DNA: TGTGCCAGCAGCCAAGATTTACAGGGGGGGGAGACCCAGTACTTC
CDR3: CASSQDLQGGETQYF

D: .
size: .
J: TRBJ2-7
V: TRBV5-4
DNA: TGTGCCAGCAGCTTCTCGCCTGTTTACGAGCAGTACTTC
CDR3: CASSFSPVYEQYF

D: .
size: .
J: TRBJ1-5
V: TRBV6-1
DNA: TGTGCCAGCAGTGAAGGGGACCTCCAACGATATCAGCCCCAGCATTTT
CDR3: CASSEGDLQRYQPQHF

D: .
size: .
J: TRBJ2-1
V: TRBV14
DNA: TGTGCCAGCAGCCCTTTAGGGGCGGAAACTGAGCAGTTCTTC
CDR3: CASSPLGAETEQFF

D: TRBD1
size: .
J: TRBJ1-2
V: TRBV7-9
DNA: TGTGCCAGCAGCTTATTAGGGGGCTGGGCGGATGGCTACACCTTC
CDR3: CASSLLGGWADGYTF

D: TRBD1
size: .
J: TRBJ1-2
V: TRBV5-1
DNA: TGCGCCAGCAGCTGGGACAGGGAAGACTATGGCTACACCTTC
CDR3: CASSWDREDYGYTF

D: TRBD1
size: .
J: TRBJ2-7
V: TRBV24-1
DNA: TGTGCCACCAGTGATCCAGGGGGTCTTTTTCCGGACGAGCAGTACTTC
CDR3: CATSDPGGLFPDEQYF

D: .
size: .
J: TRBJ2-7
V: TRBV6-5
DNA: TGTGCCAGCAGTCCGACCTTCGCGGGGTCCTACGAGCAGTACTTC
CDR3: CASSPTFAGSYEQYF

D: TRBD1
size: .
J: TRBJ1-5
V: TRBV6-6
DNA: TGTGCCAGCAGTCCCTTGGACAGGGGGGACAATCAGCCCCAGCATTTT
CDR3: CASSPLDRGDNQPQHF

D: .
size: once
J: TRBJ1-3
V: TRBV5-1
DNA: TGCGCCAGCAGCTTGGGCTCTGGAAACACCATATATTTT
CDR3: CASSLGSGNTIYF

D: .
size: .
J: TRBJ2-2
V: TRBV27
DNA: TGTGCCACCCTAGACAGGAACACCGGGGAGCTGTTTTTT
CDR3: CATLDRNTGELFF

D: .
size: .
J: TRBJ2-7
V: TRBV28
DNA: TGTGCCAGCGGCGGGCGCACCTACGAGCAGTACTTC
CDR3: CASGGRTYEQYF